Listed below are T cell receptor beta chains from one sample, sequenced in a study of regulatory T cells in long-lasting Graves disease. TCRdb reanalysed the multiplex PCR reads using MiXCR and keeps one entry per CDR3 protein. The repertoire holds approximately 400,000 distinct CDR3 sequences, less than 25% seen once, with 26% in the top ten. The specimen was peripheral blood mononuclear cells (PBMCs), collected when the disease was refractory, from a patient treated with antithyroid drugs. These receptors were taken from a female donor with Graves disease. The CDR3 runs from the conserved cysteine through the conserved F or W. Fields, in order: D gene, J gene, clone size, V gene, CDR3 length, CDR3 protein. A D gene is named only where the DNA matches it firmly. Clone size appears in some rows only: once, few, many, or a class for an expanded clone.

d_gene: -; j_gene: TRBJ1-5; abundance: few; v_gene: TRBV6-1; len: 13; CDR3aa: CASQGSYNQPQHF
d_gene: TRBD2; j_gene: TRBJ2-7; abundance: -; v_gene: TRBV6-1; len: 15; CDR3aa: CASRHIAGGAYEQYF
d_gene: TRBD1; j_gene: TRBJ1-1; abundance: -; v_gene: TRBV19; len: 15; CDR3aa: CASSPSTGGPKEAFF
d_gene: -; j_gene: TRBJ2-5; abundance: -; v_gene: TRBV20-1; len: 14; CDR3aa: CSASDWREKETQYF
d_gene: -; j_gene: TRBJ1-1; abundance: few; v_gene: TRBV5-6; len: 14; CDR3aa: CASTWLGEDTEAFF
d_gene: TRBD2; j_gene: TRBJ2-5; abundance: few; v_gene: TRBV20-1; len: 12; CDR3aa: CSAAGLEETQYF
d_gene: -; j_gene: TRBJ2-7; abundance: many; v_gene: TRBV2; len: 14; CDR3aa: CAINRDKDIYEQYF
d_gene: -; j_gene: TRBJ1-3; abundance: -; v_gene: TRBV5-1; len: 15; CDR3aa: CASTLSGQIRNTIYF
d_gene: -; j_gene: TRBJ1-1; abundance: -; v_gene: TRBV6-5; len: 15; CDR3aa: CASSLLTLTRPEAFF
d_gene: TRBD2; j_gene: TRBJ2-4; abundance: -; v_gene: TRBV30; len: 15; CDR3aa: CAWSSFLAGGNIQYF
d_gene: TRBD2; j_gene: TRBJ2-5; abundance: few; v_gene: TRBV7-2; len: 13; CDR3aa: CASSSTSFETQYF
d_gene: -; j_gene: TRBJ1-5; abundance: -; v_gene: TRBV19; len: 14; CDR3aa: CASSIAVGNQPQHF
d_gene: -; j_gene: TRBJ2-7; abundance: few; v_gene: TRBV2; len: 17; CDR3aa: CASSELDMAQQDYEQYF
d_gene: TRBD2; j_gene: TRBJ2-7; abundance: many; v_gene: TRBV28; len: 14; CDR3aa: CASSRLAGGYEQYF
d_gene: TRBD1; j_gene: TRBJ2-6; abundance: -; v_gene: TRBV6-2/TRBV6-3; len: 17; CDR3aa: CASRSPLTGVGANVLTF
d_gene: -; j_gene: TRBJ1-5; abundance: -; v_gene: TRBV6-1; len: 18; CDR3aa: CASSRRTSRNYSNQPQHF